The sequence of this T cell receptor (beta chain) was determined in a study of blood T cell repertoires in COVID-19. Background on the study: Whether acute or convalescent, the COVID-19 samples came from the United States, Italy and Spain. T cells, B-cell-depleted T cells, or PBMCs provided the cDNA or gDNA that served as material.

In the original workflow: Scientists estimated how many nucleated cells there were by amplifying reference gene primers. Sequenced by immunoSEQ multiplex PCR; TCRdb stores in-frame clones only, minus some. V and J calls and clone size are given by that table; D and trimming were obtained from the DNA. The repertoire holds tens of thousands of clones, with 60% to 85% as singletons. The specimen sequenced was peripheral blood. The clonotype comes from a human donor in a cohort sampled during active COVID-19.

The CDR3 sequence is CATSDWQAGADNEQFF. The CDR3 nucleotides read TGTGCCACCAGTGATTGGCAAGCGGGAGCCGACAATGAGCAGTTCTTC. J is TRBJ2-1 and V is TRBV24-1, with 8 nucleotides matching TRBD2. This CDR3 is built from 16 residues. The V and J ends lost 2 bases and 5 bases, in that order; junction bases with no gene match: 7. Germline CDR1 is KGHDR and CDR2 is SFDVKD.